The rows below give T cell receptor beta chains drawn from one sample of a study of STAT3 mutations in large granular lymphocyte leukemia. Assay used: immunoSEQ multiplex PCR; TCRdb lists only in-frame clones, some missing. Among 9,500 to 12,000 clones, 70% to 90% were seen once, and the ten largest hold approximately 34%. The sequencing sample was made of peripheral blood mononuclear cells. The receptors originated from a man aged 55 to 69 with T-cell large granular lymphocyte leukemia. Some clones in this sample may be carry-over from other donors' samples. CDR3s include the opening cysteine and the closing phenylalanine or tryptophan. The order of the fields is V gene, J gene, CDR3 protein.

>TRBV2|TRBJ1-1
CASSTFGVVAFF
>TRBV18|TRBJ1-1
CASSGGTDTEAFF
>TRBV6-1|TRBJ2-5
CASSEGVVKTQYF
>TRBV27|TRBJ1-5
CASTLRDRGSEVLSQPQHF
>TRBV5-1|TRBJ2-3
CASSPQGLALDTQYF
>TRBV2|TRBJ1-6
CASTRDRPVSPLHF
>TRBV27|TRBJ2-6
CASSPRGQGTGANVLTF
>TRBV12-5|TRBJ1-2
CASGLALSPRVGYGYTF
>TRBV5-1|TRBJ2-5
CASSTGQVQETQYF
>TRBV7-7|TRBJ2-2
CASSFGLGNTGELFF
>TRBV18|TRBJ2-7
CASSPPGQGYEQYF
>TRBV6-1|TRBJ1-5
CASSGGTGFSSNQPQHF
>TRBV5-1|TRBJ2-2
CASSWGLSSPGELFF
>TRBV28|TRBJ1-1
CASSLWPARTGDTEAFF
>TRBV7-9|TRBJ1-1
CASSWDVGEAFF
>TRBV5-1|TRBJ2-3
CASSEGSTDTQYF
>TRBV11-3|TRBJ2-3
CASSLEASGAKTDTQYF
>TRBV9|TRBJ2-3
CASSVATHPTDTQYF
>TRBV19|TRBJ1-2
CASSIGGSDYGYTF
>TRBV6-5|TRBJ1-2
CASSYSAGNFYGYTF
>TRBV28|TRBJ1-1
CASRRDRFTEAFF
>TRBV25-1|TRBJ2-6
CASTPSGANVLTF
>TRBV14|TRBJ1-1
CASSPGGALNTEAFF
>TRBV5-1|TRBJ1-3
CASSPDVGNTIYF